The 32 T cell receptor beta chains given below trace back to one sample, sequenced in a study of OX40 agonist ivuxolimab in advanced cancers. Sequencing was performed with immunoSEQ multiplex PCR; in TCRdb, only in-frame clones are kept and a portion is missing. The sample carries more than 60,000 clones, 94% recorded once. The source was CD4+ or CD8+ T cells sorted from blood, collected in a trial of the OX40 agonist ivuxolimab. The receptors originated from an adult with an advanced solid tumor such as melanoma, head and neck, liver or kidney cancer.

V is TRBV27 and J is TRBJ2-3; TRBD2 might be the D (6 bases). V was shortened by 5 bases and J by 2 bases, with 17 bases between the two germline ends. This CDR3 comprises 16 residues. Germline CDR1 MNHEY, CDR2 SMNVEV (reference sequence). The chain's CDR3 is CASSGGTPVYTDTQYF. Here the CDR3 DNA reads TGTGCCAGCAGTGGCGGGACTCCCGTTTACACAGATACGCAGTATTTT.

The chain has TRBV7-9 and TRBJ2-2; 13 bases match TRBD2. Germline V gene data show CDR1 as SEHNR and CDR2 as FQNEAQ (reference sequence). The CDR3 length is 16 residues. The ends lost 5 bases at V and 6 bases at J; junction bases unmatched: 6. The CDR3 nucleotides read TGTGCCAGCAGCCGGACTAGCGGGAGCGTCGCCGGGGAGCTGTTTTTT. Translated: CASSRTSGSVAGELFF.

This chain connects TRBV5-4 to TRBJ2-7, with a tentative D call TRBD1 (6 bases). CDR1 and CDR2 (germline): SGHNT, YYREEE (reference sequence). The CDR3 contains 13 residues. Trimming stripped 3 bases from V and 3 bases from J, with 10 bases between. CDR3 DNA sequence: TGTGCCAGCAGCTGGGGACATAACTACGAGCAGTACTTC. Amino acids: CASSWGHNYEQYF.

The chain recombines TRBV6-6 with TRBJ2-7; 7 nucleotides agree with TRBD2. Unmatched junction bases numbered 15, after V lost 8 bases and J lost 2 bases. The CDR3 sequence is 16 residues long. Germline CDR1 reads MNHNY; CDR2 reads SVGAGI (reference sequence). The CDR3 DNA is TGTGCCAGCTCCGCGGGAAGGCTAGCGGAGACCTACGAGCAGTACTTC. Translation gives CASSAGRLAETYEQYF.

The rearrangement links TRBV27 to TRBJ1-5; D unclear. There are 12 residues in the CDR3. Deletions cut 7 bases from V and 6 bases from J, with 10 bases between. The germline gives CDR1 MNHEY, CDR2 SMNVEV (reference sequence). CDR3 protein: CASKTGGQPQHF. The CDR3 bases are TGTGCCAGCAAAACCGGCGGTCAGCCCCAGCATTTT.

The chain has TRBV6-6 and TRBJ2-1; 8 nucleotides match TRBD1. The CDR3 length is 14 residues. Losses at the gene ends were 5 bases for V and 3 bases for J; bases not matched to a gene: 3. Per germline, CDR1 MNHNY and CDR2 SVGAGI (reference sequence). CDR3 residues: CASSVDRDYNEQFF. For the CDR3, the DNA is TGTGCCAGCAGTGTGGACAGGGACTACAATGAGCAGTTCTTC.

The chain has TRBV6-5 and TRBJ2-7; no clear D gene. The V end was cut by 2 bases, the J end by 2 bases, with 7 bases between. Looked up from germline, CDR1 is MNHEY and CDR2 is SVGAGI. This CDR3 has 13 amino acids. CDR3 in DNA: TGTGCCAGCAGTTACGGCAGGACCTACGAGCAGTACTTC. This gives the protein CASSYGRTYEQYF.

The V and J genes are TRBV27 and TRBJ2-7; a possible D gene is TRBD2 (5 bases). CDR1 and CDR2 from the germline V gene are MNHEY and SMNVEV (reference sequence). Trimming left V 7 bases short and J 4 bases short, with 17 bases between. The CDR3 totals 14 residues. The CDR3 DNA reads TGTGCCAGCATCTCCCTCGGGGATAGTTACGAGCAGTACTTC. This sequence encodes CASISLGDSYEQYF.

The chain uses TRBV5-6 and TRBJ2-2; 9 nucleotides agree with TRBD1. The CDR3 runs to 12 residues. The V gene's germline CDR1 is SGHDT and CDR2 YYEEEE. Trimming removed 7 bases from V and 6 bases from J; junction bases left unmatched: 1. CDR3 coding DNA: TGTGCCAGCGGGACAGGGCCCGGGGAGCTGTTTTTT. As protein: CASGTGPGELFF.

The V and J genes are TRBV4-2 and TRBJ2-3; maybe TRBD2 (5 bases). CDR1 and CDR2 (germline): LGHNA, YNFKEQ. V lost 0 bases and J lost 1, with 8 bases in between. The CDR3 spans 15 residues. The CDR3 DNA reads TGTGCCAGCAGCCAAGAAGCGGCAGGCACAGATACGCAGTATTTT. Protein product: CASSQEAAGTDTQYF.

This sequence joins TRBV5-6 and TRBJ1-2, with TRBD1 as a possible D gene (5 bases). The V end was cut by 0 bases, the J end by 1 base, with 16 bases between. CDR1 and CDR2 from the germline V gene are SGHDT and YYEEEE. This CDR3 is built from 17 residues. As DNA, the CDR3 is TGTGCCAGCAGCTTGGGGAGGGGACTACCGCTTAACTATGGCTACACCTTC. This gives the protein CASSLGRGLPLNYGYTF.

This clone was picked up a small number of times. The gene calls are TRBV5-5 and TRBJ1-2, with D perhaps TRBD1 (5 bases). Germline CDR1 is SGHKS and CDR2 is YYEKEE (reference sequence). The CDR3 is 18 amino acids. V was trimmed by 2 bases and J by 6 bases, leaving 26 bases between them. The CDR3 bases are TGTGCCAGCAGCTTTTTTGCCACCTCAACCCGGGGGTGGAATGGCTACACCTTC. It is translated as CASSFFATSTRGWNGYTF.

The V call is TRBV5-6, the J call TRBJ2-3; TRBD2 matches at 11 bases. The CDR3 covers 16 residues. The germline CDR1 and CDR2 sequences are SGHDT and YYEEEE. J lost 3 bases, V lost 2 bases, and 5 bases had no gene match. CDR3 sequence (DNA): TGTGCCAGCAGCTTCATAGCGGGAGGGCTGACAGATACGCAGTATTTT. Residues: CASSFIAGGLTDTQYF.

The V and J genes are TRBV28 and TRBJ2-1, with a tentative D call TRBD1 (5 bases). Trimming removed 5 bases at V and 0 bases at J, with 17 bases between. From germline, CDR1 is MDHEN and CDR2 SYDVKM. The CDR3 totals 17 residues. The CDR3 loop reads CASSPLSGLSSYNEQFF. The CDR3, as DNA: TGTGCCAGCAGTCCCCTTTCAGGGTTAAGCTCCTACAATGAGCAGTTCTTC.

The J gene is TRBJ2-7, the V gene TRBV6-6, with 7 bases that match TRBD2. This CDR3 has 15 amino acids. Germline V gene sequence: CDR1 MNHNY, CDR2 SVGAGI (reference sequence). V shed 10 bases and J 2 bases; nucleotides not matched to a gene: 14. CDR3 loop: CAISKSRGGAYEQYF. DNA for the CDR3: TGTGCCATCTCGAAGTCGAGGGGAGGGGCCTACGAGCAGTACTTC.

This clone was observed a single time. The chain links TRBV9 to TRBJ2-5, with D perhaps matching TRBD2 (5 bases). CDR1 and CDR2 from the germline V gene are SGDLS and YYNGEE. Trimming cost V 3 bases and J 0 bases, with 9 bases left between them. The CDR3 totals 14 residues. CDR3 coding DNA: TGTGCCAGCAGCGCGTTAGCGAACCAAGAGACCCAGTACTTC. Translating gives CASSALANQETQYF.

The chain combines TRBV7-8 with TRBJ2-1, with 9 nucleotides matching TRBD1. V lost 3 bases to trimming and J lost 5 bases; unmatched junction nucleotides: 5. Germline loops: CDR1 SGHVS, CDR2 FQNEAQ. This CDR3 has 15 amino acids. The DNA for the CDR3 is TGTGCCAGCAGCTTCACGACAGGGGGGAACAATGAGCAGTTCTTC. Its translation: CASSFTTGGNNEQFF.

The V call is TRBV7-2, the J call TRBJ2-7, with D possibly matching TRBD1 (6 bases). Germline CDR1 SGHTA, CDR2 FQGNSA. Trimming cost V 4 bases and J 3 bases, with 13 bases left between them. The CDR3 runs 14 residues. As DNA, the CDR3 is TGTGCCAGCAGCTCGGGTAGGGGGATCTACGAGCAGTACTTC. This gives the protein CASSSGRGIYEQYF.

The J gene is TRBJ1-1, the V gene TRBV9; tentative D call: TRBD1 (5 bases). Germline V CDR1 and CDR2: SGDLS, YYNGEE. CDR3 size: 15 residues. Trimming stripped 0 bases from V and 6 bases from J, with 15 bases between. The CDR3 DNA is TGTGCCAGCAGCGTAGGGCAGGGAGGTAACTCTGAAGCTTTCTTT. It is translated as CASSVGQGGNSEAFF.

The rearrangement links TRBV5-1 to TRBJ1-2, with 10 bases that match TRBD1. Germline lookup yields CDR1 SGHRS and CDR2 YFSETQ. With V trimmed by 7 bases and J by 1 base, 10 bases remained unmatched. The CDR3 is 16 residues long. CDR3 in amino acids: CASVIGTGEDNYGYTF. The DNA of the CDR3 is TGCGCCAGCGTTATAGGGACAGGGGAGGATAACTATGGCTACACCTTC.

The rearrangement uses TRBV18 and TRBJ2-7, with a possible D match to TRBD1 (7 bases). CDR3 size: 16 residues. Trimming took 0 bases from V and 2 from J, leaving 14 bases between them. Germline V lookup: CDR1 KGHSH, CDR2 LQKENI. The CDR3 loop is CASSPPEGQYAYEQYF. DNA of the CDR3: TGTGCCAGCTCACCACCGGAGGGACAGTACGCCTACGAGCAGTACTTC.

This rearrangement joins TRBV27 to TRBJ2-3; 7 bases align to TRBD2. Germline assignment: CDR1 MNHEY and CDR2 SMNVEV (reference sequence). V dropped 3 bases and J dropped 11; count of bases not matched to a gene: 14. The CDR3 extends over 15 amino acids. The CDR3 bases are TGTGCCAGCAGTTTTCCGGGAACCGGTTCGGGGGGGCAGTATTTT. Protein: CASSFPGTGSGGQYF.

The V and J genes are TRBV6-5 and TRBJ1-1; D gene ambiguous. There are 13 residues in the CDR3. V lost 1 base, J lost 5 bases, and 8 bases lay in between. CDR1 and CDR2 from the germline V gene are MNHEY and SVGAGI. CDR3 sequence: CASSYLKSTEAFF. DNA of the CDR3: TGTGCCAGCAGTTACTTAAAGTCGACTGAAGCTTTCTTT.

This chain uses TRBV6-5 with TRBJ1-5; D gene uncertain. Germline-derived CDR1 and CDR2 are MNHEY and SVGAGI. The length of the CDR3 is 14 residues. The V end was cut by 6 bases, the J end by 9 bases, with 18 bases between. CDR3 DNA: TGTGCCAGCAGCACGAGCCAGATTCTAGGGCCCCAGCATTTT. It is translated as CASSTSQILGPQHF.

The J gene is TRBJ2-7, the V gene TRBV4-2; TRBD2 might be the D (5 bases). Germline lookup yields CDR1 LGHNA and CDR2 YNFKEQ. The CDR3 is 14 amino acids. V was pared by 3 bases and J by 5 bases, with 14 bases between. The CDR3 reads CASSQDFYPDEQYF. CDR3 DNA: TGTGCCAGCAGCCAGGACTTTTATCCTGACGAGCAGTACTTC.

CDR3 region: CATGLAGEAYEQYF. The CDR3 DNA reads as TGTGCCACGGGACTAGCGGGAGAGGCTTACGAGCAGTACTTC. V gene TRBV10-3 combines with J gene TRBJ2-7; TRBD2 matches 14 bases. The CDR3 loop spans 14 amino acids. The germline V gene has CDR1 ENHRY and CDR2 SYGVKD. With 10 bases clipped from V and 4 bases from J, the junction kept 6 bases outside the gene matches.

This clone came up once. CDR3 DNA sequence: TGTGCCAGCAGCTTAGTACCCGGGGAGCTGTTTTTT. This encodes CASSLVPGELFF. The chain combines TRBV7-8 with TRBJ2-2, with D uncertain. Per germline, CDR1 SGHVS and CDR2 FQNEAQ. This CDR3 has 12 residues. Deletions cut 1 base from V and 6 bases from J, with 3 bases between.

The CDR3 loop is CASRPQGRYGYTF. The CDR3 nucleotides read TGTGCCAGCAGACCACAGGGACGCTATGGCTACACCTTC. This chain uses TRBV27 with TRBJ1-2; D is perhaps TRBD1 (6 bases). From germline, CDR1 is MNHEY and CDR2 SMNVEV (reference sequence). V lost 6 bases to trimming and J lost 4 bases, with 12 bases between them. The CDR3 is 13 amino acids.

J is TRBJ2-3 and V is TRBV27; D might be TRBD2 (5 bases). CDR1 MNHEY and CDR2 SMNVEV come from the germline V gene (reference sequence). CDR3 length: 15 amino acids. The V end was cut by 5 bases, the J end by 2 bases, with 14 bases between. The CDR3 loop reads CASSPGNELTDTQYF. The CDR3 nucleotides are TGTGCCAGCAGTCCCGGGAACGAACTCACAGATACGCAGTATTTT.

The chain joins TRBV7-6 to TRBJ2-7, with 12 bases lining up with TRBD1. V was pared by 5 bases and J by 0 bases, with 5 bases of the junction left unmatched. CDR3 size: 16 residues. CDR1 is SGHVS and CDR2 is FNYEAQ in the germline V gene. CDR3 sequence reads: CASSQGTGGSSYEQYF. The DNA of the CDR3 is TGTGCCAGCAGCCAAGGGACAGGGGGCAGCTCCTACGAGCAGTACTTC.

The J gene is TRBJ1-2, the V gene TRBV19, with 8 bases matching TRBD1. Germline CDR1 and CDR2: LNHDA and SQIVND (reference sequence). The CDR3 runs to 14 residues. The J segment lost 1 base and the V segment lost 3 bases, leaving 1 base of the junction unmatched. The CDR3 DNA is TGTGCCAGTAGTATCGGACAGGGTAACTATGGCTACACCTTC. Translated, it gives CASSIGQGNYGYTF.

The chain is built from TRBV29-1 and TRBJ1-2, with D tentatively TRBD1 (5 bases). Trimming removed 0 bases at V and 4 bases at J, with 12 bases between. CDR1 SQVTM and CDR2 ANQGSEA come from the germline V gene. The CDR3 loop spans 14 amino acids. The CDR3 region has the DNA TGCAGCGTTGAAGAAGGAGGGGTGGGCTATGGCTACACCTTC. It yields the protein CSVEEGGVGYGYTF.